Following are 20 T cell receptor beta chains from one sample sequenced in a study of blood T cell repertoires in COVID-19. Repertoires were generated with immunoSEQ multiplex PCR, while TCRdb's copy carries only in-frame clones and drops some. The sample includes approximately 190,000 clones, around four fifths of them seen just once. Material for sequencing was peripheral blood. These receptors came from a woman aged 40 to 50 with acute or convalescent COVID-19.

The CDR3 spells CASSSSGDLNTEAFF. The CDR3 nucleotides are TGTGCCAGCAGCTCTTCAGGGGATCTGAACACTGAAGCTTTCTTT. The chain recombines TRBV11-2 with TRBJ1-1; D may be TRBD1 (6 bases). CDR1 SGHAT and CDR2 FQNNGV come from the germline V gene. The ends were cut back, 4 bases at V and 0 bases at J, with 12 bases in the middle. CDR3 length equals 15 residues.

The genes are TRBV28 and TRBJ1-5; tentative D call: TRBD1 (5 bases). The ends were cut back, 1 base at V and 4 bases at J, with 8 bases in the middle. The CDR3 has 14 residues. Germline values: CDR1 MDHEN, CDR2 SYDVKM. CDR3 sequence: CASSLSAGNQPQHF. CDR3 bases: TGTGCCAGCAGTTTATCAGCAGGGAATCAGCCCCAGCATTTT.

This sequence joins TRBV3-1 (or the pseudogene TRBV3-2) and TRBJ2-7; 12 bases map to TRBD1. The CDR3 covers 15 residues. In germline, CDR1 is LGHDT, CDR2 YNNKEL (reference sequence). Trimming removed 1 base from V and 5 bases from J; junction bases left unmatched: 3. The CDR3 nucleotides read TGTGCCAGCAGCCAAGGTTGGGACAGGGGGCACGAGCAGTACTTC. Translation: CASSQGWDRGHEQYF.

The genes are TRBV28 and TRBJ1-5; unclear D gene. V was clipped by 4 bases and J by 7 bases, with 11 bases between them. Germline values: CDR1 MDHEN, CDR2 SYDVKM. The CDR3 extends over 13 amino acids. The CDR3 protein is CASSSPVRQPQHF. DNA of the CDR3: TGTGCCAGCAGTTCACCGGTCCGGCAGCCCCAGCATTTT.

The rearrangement uses TRBV5-1 and TRBJ2-1, with 12 bases matching TRBD2. Trimming cost V 1 base and J 8 bases; bases outside gene matches: 7. Germline CDR1 and CDR2: SGHRS and YFSETQ. The CDR3 runs 16 residues. The CDR3 DNA follows: TGCGCCAGCAGCTTGCGTCTACTAGCGGGAGGCGATGAGCAGTTCTTC. Translated, it gives CASSLRLLAGGDEQFF.

This chain joins TRBV30 and TRBJ1-2; TRBD1 matches 7 bases. The germline V gene encodes CDR1 GTSNPN and CDR2 SVGIG (reference sequence). The CDR3 is 17 amino acids. V trimming: 4 bases; J trimming: 0 bases; junction bases outside the gene matches: 14. CDR3 loop: CAWNRNWGQTTNYGYTF. Here the CDR3 DNA reads TGTGCCTGGAACCGAAATTGGGGACAGACCACTAACTATGGCTACACCTTC. The variable domain in full, completed from reference TRBV30 and TRBJ1-2, reads SQTIHQWPATLVQPVGSPLSLECTVEGTSNPNLYWYRQAAGRGLQLLFYSVGIGQISSEVPQNLSASRPQDRQFILSSKKLLLSDSGFYLCAWNRNWGQTTNYGYTFGSGTRLTVV.

This chain connects TRBV30 to TRBJ2-7, with a tentative D call TRBD1 (6 bases). The CDR3 is 14 residues long. Germline-derived CDR1 and CDR2 are GTSNPN and SVGIG (reference sequence). With 4 bases removed from V and 1 base from J, the gap between germline ends came to 14 bases. The CDR3 loop is CAWKRGFSSYEQYF. CDR3 bases: TGTGCCTGGAAAAGGGGGTTTTCGTCCTACGAGCAGTACTTC.

The chain employs TRBV2 and TRBJ1-6; 10 bases match TRBD1. The CDR3 extends over 15 amino acids. Trimming cost V 4 bases and J 7 bases; bases outside gene matches: 4. Per germline, CDR1 SNHLY and CDR2 FYNNEI. CDR3 loop: CASSGQGAKNSPLHF. The CDR3 nucleotides are TGTGCCAGCAGTGGACAGGGGGCTAAGAATTCACCCCTCCACTTT.

The rearrangement links TRBV4-2 to TRBJ1-2; D call uncertain. Germline CDR1 and CDR2: LGHNA and YNFKEQ. The CDR3 covers 16 residues. Trimming took 0 bases from V and 0 from J, leaving 11 bases between them. CDR3 in amino acids: CASSQDSPTSNYGYTF. Here the CDR3 DNA reads TGTGCCAGCAGCCAAGATAGTCCTACTTCTAACTATGGCTACACCTTC.

The rearrangement uses TRBV5-1 and TRBJ1-1; TRBD1 agrees at 7 bases. V lost 4 bases, J lost 1 base, and 4 bases stayed unmatched. The CDR3 has 14 amino acids. CDR1 SGHRS and CDR2 YFSETQ come from the germline V gene. CDR3 residues: CASSAGQPNTEAFF. The CDR3, as DNA: TGCGCCAGCAGCGCGGGACAGCCGAACACTGAAGCTTTCTTT.

The chain combines TRBV11-2 with TRBJ2-7; 7 bases map to TRBD2. V trimming: 10 bases; J trimming: 0 bases; junction bases outside the gene matches: 6. CDR1 and CDR2 from the germline V gene are SGHAT and FQNNGV. The CDR3 has 13 amino acids. CDR3 amino acids: CATGRGSSYEQYF. The CDR3 region has the DNA TGTGCCACGGGGCGGGGGAGCTCCTACGAGCAGTACTTC. The full variable domain, completed using reference TRBV11-2 and TRBJ2-7, is EAGVAQSPRYKIIEKRQSVAFWCNPISGHATLYWYQQILGQGPKLLIQFQNNGVVDDSQLPKDRFSAERLKGVDSTLKIQPAKLEDSAVYLCATGRGSSYEQYFGPGTRLTVT.

V is TRBV10-2 and J is TRBJ2-2, with 7 bases lining up with TRBD2. V lost 9 bases, J lost 2 bases, and 12 bases stayed unmatched. Per the germline V gene, CDR1 is WSHSY and CDR2 is SAAADI. The CDR3 runs 16 residues. The CDR3 coding sequence is TGCGCCAGTCTTTTACCGGGACTACCTAACACCGGGGAGCTGTTTTTT. It encodes CASLLPGLPNTGELFF.

V usage is TRBV6-4 and J usage is TRBJ1-2; D unresolved. The germline V gene has CDR1 MRHNA and CDR2 SNTAGT. CDR3 length: 15 amino acids. V lost 3 bases, J lost 8 bases, and 19 bases lay in between. CDR3 coding DNA: TGTGCCAGCAGTGAGGCGGGCCGCAGCGGTGGGGGCTACACCTTC. Its protein is CASSEAGRSGGGYTF.

The rearrangement joins TRBV2 to TRBJ1-6; 8 positions agree with TRBD1. Trimming took 3 bases from V and 7 from J; bases not matched to a gene: 5. The germline gives CDR1 SNHLY, CDR2 FYNNEI. The CDR3 covers 15 residues. CDR3 DNA: TGTGCCAGCAGTGACCTGGACAGGGTAAATTCACCCCTCCACTTT. Its protein is CASSDLDRVNSPLHF.

This clone was detected once. This chain joins TRBV9 and TRBJ1-1; D unclear. The CDR3 is 14 amino acids. Trimming took 3 bases from V and 4 from J, leaving 13 bases between them. Germline V gene lookup returns CDR1 SGDLS and CDR2 YYNGEE. The CDR3 DNA follows: TGTGCCAGCAGCGCTATAAGTCCCGGCACTGAAGCTTTCTTT. Its translation: CASSAISPGTEAFF.

V is TRBV5-5 and J is TRBJ2-7; D is unresolved. V shed 4 bases and J shed 0 bases, with 5 bases lying between them. CDR3 length equals 12 residues. The germline CDR1 and CDR2 sequences are SGHKS and YYEKEE (reference sequence). The CDR3 nucleotides are TGTGCCAGCAGCCCGAGCTCCTACGAGCAGTACTTC. Translated, it gives CASSPSSYEQYF. Using reference TRBV5-5 and TRBJ2-7 for the parts outside the CDR3, the full variable domain is DAGVTQSPTHLIKTRGQQVTLRCSPISGHKSVSWYQQVLGQGPQFIFQYYEKEERGRGNFPDRFSARQFPNYSSELNVNALLLGDSALYLCASSPSSYEQYFGPGTRLTVT.

V and J are TRBV7-9 and TRBJ2-1, with 16 bases matching TRBD2. The germline V gene encodes CDR1 SEHNR and CDR2 FQNEAQ (reference sequence). Trimming at V came to 7 bases and at J to 1 base, leaving 7 bases not matched to a gene. The CDR3 length is 18 residues. The CDR3 region is CASNAGTSGGASYNEQFF. The CDR3 DNA is TGTGCCAGCAACGCCGGGACTAGCGGGGGGGCTTCCTACAATGAGCAGTTCTTC.

With respect to this clone: A read error may produce the germline difference seen at one junction end. V and J are TRBV15 and TRBJ2-1; weak D call: TRBD1 (6 bases). The CDR3 covers 14 residues. In germline, CDR1 is LNHNV, CDR2 YYDKDF (reference sequence). CDR3 region: CATSRRGQYIEQFF. Written as DNA, the CDR3 is TGTGCCACCAGCAGACGAGGACAGTACATTGAGCAGTTCTTC.

This sequence joins TRBV24-1 and TRBJ2-4; 8 bases match TRBD1. The CDR3 has 13 amino acids. Germline lookup yields CDR1 KGHDR and CDR2 SFDVKD. J lost 8 bases, V lost 7 bases, and 6 bases had no gene match. CDR3 sequence (DNA): TGTGCCACCAGCAGGGGGCGCACGGACATTCAGTACTTC. Residues: CATSRGRTDIQYF.

This clone has only a few counts. The J gene is TRBJ2-7, the V gene TRBV5-1, with 8 bases identical to TRBD2. After removal of 4 bases from V and 0 bases from J, the junction contained 6 bases not matched to a gene. This CDR3 has 15 amino acids. In germline, CDR1 is SGHRS, CDR2 YFSETQ. In nucleotides, the CDR3 is TGCGCCAGCAGCCCTATAGCGGGAACCTCCTACGAGCAGTACTTC. As protein: CASSPIAGTSYEQYF. Together with reference TRBV5-1 and TRBJ2-7, the CDR3 gives the full variable domain: KAGVTQTPRYLIKTRGQQVTLSCSPISGHRSVSWYQQTPGQGLQFLFEYFSETQRNKGNFPGRFSGRQFSNSRSEMNVSTLELGDSALYLCASSPIAGTSYEQYFGPGTRLTVT.